These T cell receptor beta chains were read from a single sample in a study of blood T cell repertoires in COVID-19. Assay: immunoSEQ multiplex PCR; the TCRdb copy retains only in-frame clones and omits some. The data contain about 270,000 clones, roughly 89% of them seen just once; the ten biggest clones take up approximately 2%. The specimen sequenced was PBMCs or T cells enriched from blood (not recorded which). The source of these receptors is a woman in her sixties or seventies who had recovered from COVID-19. Both conserved end residues are part of each CDR3. The D gene is left open where the match is weak. Not every row has a clone size; where given, it reads once, few, many or a size class.

v_gene	abundance	d_gene	j_gene	CDR3nt	CDR3aa
TRBV23-1	-	TRBD2	TRBJ2-4	TGCGCCAGCAGTCAATCGAGTCTAGCGGGCGGATTGATAACCAAAAACATTCAGTACTTC	CASSQSSLAGGLITKNIQYF
TRBV11-3	-	TRBD2	TRBJ2-2	TGTGCCAGCAGATTAGCGGGAGCGAACACCGGGGAGCTGTTTTTT	CASRLAGANTGELFF
TRBV6-5	few	-	TRBJ2-3	TGTGCCACACTAGTCTCTACAGATACGCAGTATTTT	CATLVSTDTQYF
TRBV2	-	-	TRBJ1-1	TGTGCCAGCAGTGTAGAGGGAGGAGCTGAAGCTTTCTTT	CASSVEGGAEAFF
TRBV6-5	-	TRBD1	TRBJ1-3	TGTGCCAGCAGTCGAGGGGGCATCGGAAACACCATATATTTT	CASSRGGIGNTIYF
TRBV3-1/TRBV3-2	-	-	TRBJ1-1	TGTGCCAGCAGCCAAGAGCAGGGTGTGCGAACTGAAGCTTTCTTT	CASSQEQGVRTEAFF
TRBV5-1	-	-	TRBJ1-5	TGCGCCAGCAGCTTGGACAGTAGCAATCAGCCCCAGCATTTT	CASSLDSSNQPQHF
TRBV7-9	-	-	TRBJ2-7	TGTGCCAGCAGCTTAGCGCTAATCGGGAGCTCCTACGAGCAGTACTTC	CASSLALIGSSYEQYF
TRBV3-1/TRBV3-2	-	TRBD2	TRBJ2-3	TGTGCCAGCAGCCAAGGACTAGCGGGGCCTCGGTCGGAGCAGTATTTT	CASSQGLAGPRSEQYF
TRBV7-3	-	-	TRBJ1-1	TGTGCCAGCAGCGAGACAGGGAACACTGAAGCTTTCTTT	CASSETGNTEAFF
TRBV27	-	TRBD2	TRBJ2-1	TGTGCCAGCAGTTCCGGGGGGGGCTCCTACAATGAGCAGTTCTTC	CASSSGGGSYNEQFF
TRBV29-1	-	TRBD1	TRBJ2-3	TGCAGCGTTGAAGTCGTTGGGACAGGGGCAGATACGCAGTATTTT	CSVEVVGTGADTQYF
TRBV27	-	-	TRBJ2-7	TGTGCCAGCAGTTTCGACGGGGACGAGCAGTACTTC	CASSFDGDEQYF
TRBV19	-	TRBD1	TRBJ1-5	TGTGCCAGTGTGATAGGACAGGCCTCCAATCAGCCCCAGCATTTT	CASVIGQASNQPQHF
TRBV11-2	-	-	TRBJ1-5	TGTGCCAGCAGCTTAGTGCGAAATCAGCCCCAGCATTTT	CASSLVRNQPQHF
TRBV9	-	-	TRBJ1-4	TGTGCCAGCAGCGTAGGGGCAGGCCCTAATGAAAAACTGTTTTTT	CASSVGAGPNEKLFF
TRBV27	-	-	TRBJ2-6	TGTGCCAGCAGTTCCAATGCAGGGGCCAAGACTGGGGCCAACGTCCTGACTTTC	CASSSNAGAKTGANVLTF
TRBV2	-	-	TRBJ1-1	TGTGCCAGCAGTGCAGACAGCCCAATGAACACTGAAGCTTTCTTT	CASSADSPMNTEAFF
TRBV28	-	-	TRBJ1-5	TGTGCCAGCAGCCGAACGGCGGGGTGGGATCAGCCCCAGCATTTT	CASSRTAGWDQPQHF
TRBV3-1/TRBV3-2	few	-	TRBJ2-3	TGTGCCAGCGCCCGGGGTAGCACAGATACGCAGTATTTT	CASARGSTDTQYF
TRBV12-3/TRBV12-4	-	-	TRBJ2-3	TGTGCCAGCAGAAAACGGGACACCGAGCAGTATTTT	CASRKRDTEQYF
TRBV19	-	TRBD1	TRBJ1-2	TGTGCCAGTAACCGGGCAGGGGGCTCAACAGGATATGGCTACACCTTC	CASNRAGGSTGYGYTF
TRBV28	-	-	TRBJ1-4	TGTGCCAGTGATACAGGTTTGACTAATGAAAAACTGTTTTTT	CASDTGLTNEKLFF
TRBV27	-	-	TRBJ1-5	TGTGCCAGCAGTTTAGGGAGGAATCAGCCCCAGCATTTT	CASSLGRNQPQHF
TRBV7-9	-	TRBD1	TRBJ1-2	TGTGCCAGCAGCCCCTGGGACAGGCTCTATGGCTACACCTTC	CASSPWDRLYGYTF
TRBV7-3	-	-	TRBJ2-2	TGTGCCAGCAGCTTAACGTTCGAGTACGACACCGGGGAGCTGTTTTTT	CASSLTFEYDTGELFF
TRBV28	-	TRBD1	TRBJ2-3	TGTGCCAGCAAGGGGACAGGGGCAGATACGCAGTATTTT	CASKGTGADTQYF
TRBV28	-	-	TRBJ2-7	TGTGCCAGCAGTTTGGGTGGAGCCGGATCCTACGAGCAGTACTTC	CASSLGGAGSYEQYF
TRBV28	-	-	TRBJ1-1	TGTGCCAGCAGTTTTGCGGCGGTTCCTGAAGCTTTCTTT	CASSFAAVPEAFF
TRBV30	-	-	TRBJ2-2	TGTGCCTGGAGTGGACACAACACCGGGGAGCTGTTTTTT	CAWSGHNTGELFF
TRBV27	-	TRBD1	TRBJ1-1	TGTGCCAGCAGCCGAGGACAGGGGCACACTGAAGCTTTCTTT	CASSRGQGHTEAFF
TRBV19	-	-	TRBJ1-2	TGTGCCAGTCAGCAAACTGGACTAACGTCCAACTATGGCTACACCTTC	CASQQTGLTSNYGYTF
TRBV27	-	-	TRBJ2-1	TGTGCCAGCAGTTTAGACTCCTATTACAATGAGCAGTTCTTC	CASSLDSYYNEQFF
TRBV5-6	-	TRBD1	TRBJ1-1	TGTGCCAGCAGCTTTAAGGACAGGGAGACTGAAGCTTTCTTT	CASSFKDRETEAFF
TRBV7-2	-	-	TRBJ2-5	TGTGCCAGCAGCTTATTGCGGGGGCCCCAGTACTTC	CASSLLRGPQYF
TRBV6-5	-	-	TRBJ1-2	TGTGCCAGCAGTTACGGGGGCCAGCTGCTAAGCTACACCTTC	CASSYGGQLLSYTF
TRBV28	-	-	TRBJ1-2	TGTGCCAGCAGTTTGATCCCCGGCTATGGCTACACCTTC	CASSLIPGYGYTF
TRBV6-1	-	-	TRBJ2-3	TGTGCCAGCAGTGAAGAGGGGGAGAACACAGATACGCAGTATTTT	CASSEEGENTDTQYF
TRBV3-1/TRBV3-2	-	TRBD2	TRBJ2-7	TGTGCCAGCAGCCATCTAGCGGGAGGCTCCTACGAGCAGTACTTC	CASSHLAGGSYEQYF
TRBV7-2	-	TRBD1	TRBJ2-1	TGTGCCAGCAGCCATAGCGGACAGGGACAATCGGGGGAGCAGTTCTTC	CASSHSGQGQSGEQFF
TRBV10-1	-	-	TRBJ2-1	TGCGCCAGCAGTGAGAATCTACTGGAGCAGTTCTTC	CASSENLLEQFF
TRBV6-1	-	-	TRBJ2-1	TGTGCCAGCAGTGAATACCTAGAGCAGTTCTTC	CASSEYLEQFF
TRBV6-1	-	-	TRBJ1-2	TGTGCCAGCAGTGAAGAAGTCTACAACTATGGCTACACCTTC	CASSEEVYNYGYTF
TRBV3-1/TRBV3-2	-	TRBD1	TRBJ1-1	TGTGCCAGCAGCCAACAAACAGGGGCCACTGAAGCTTTCTTT	CASSQQTGATEAFF
TRBV4-1	-	-	TRBJ2-7	TGCGCCAGCAGCCAAGGCCCACGGGCGGGACAGTCTCTATTCTACGAGCAGTACTTC	CASSQGPRAGQSLFYEQYF
TRBV9	-	TRBD1	TRBJ1-5	TGTGCCAGCAGCGCACAGGGGTGGGGCAATCAGCCCCAGCATTTT	CASSAQGWGNQPQHF
TRBV27	-	-	TRBJ2-7	TGTGCCAGCAGTTTATTTCGCGGCTACGAGCAGTACTTC	CASSLFRGYEQYF
TRBV28	once	TRBD1	TRBJ1-2	TGTGCCAGCAGTGATACAGGGGGCGCAGGGGGCTACACCTTC	CASSDTGGAGGYTF
TRBV7-3	-	-	TRBJ2-1	TGTGCCAGCAGCTTAGGGTTGCAGGGTTGGCATGAGCAGTTCTTC	CASSLGLQGWHEQFF
TRBV28	-	TRBD2	TRBJ2-7	TGTGCCAGCAGTACGGGACTAGCGGGAGTGTACGAGCAGTACTTC	CASSTGLAGVYEQYF
TRBV7-9	-	TRBD1	TRBJ1-6	TGTGCCAGCAGCCCACAGGGGAATAATAATTCACCCCTCCACTTT	CASSPQGNNNSPLHF